Presented here are 32 T cell receptor beta chains from one specimen sequenced in a study of T-cell memory formation after mild COVID-19. From the 5' RACE reads, TCRdb called clonotypes with MiXCR, one entry per CDR3 protein. Of over 250,000 distinct CDR3 sequences listed, roughly 15% are singletons. The specimen was PBMCs or a T cell subset sorted from them (not recorded which). These receptors all stem from a man between 18 and 29 years old who had mild COVID-19 (a few samples of this study predate the infection). Cell type and time point are not known.

This clonotype was seen more than once but under ten times. This rearrangement joins TRBV7-9 to TRBJ2-5; 7 bases align to TRBD2. Looked up from germline, CDR1 is SEHNR and CDR2 is FQNEAQ (reference sequence). The CDR3 contains 15 residues. J lost 0 bases, V lost 6 bases, and 7 bases had no gene match. The CDR3 DNA is TGTGCCAGCAGTCAAGGACTAGGGTACCAAGAGACCCAGTACTTC. It is translated as CASSQGLGYQETQYF.

The DNA of the CDR3 is TGTGCCAGCAGCCAGGGGGTGAATGAAAAACTGTTTTTT. Encoded protein: CASSQGVNEKLFF. The gene calls are TRBV7-2 and TRBJ1-4, with 7 bases that match TRBD1. CDR3 length equals 13 residues. The germline CDR1 and CDR2 sequences are SGHTA and FQGNSA. The trim removed 5 bases at V and 5 bases at J, leaving 2 bases unmatched.

This clonotype was seen more than once but under ten times. The V and J genes are TRBV5-1 and TRBJ2-3; D ambiguous. This CDR3 has 14 residues. Trimming took 1 base from V and 0 from J, leaving 6 bases between them. Germline CDR1 and CDR2: SGHRS and YFSETQ. The CDR3 protein is CASSLIRSTDTQYF. The CDR3 DNA follows: TGCGCCAGCAGCTTGATTCGAAGCACAGATACGCAGTATTTT.

This clonotype was observed a handful of times. The chain recombines TRBV27 with TRBJ2-5; D not resolved. Germline values: CDR1 MNHEY, CDR2 SMNVEV (reference sequence). V was cut by 6 bases and J by 5 bases, with 10 bases left in between. The CDR3 covers 12 residues. DNA of the CDR3: TGTGCCAGCAGGCGGCTTGGGGAGACCCAGTACTTC. Its protein is CASRRLGETQYF.

The V and J genes are TRBV27 and TRBJ1-6; 7 bases are shared with TRBD1. Trimming at V came to 4 bases and at J to 9 bases, leaving 3 bases not matched to a gene. Looked up from germline, CDR1 is MNHEY and CDR2 is SMNVEV (reference sequence). CDR3 length: 13 residues. CDR3 DNA: TGTGCCAGCAGTTCCGACAGGGTTTCACCCCTCCACTTT. It encodes CASSSDRVSPLHF.

CDR3 amino acids: CASSLTQNNEQFF. CDR3 DNA: TGCGCCAGCAGCTTAACACAGAATAATGAGCAGTTCTTC. The gene calls are TRBV5-1 and TRBJ2-1; D gene unclear. Germline CDR1 is SGHRS and CDR2 is YFSETQ. V lost 2 bases and J 7 bases, leaving 10 bases between the germline ends. The CDR3 is made up of 13 amino acids.

This chain links TRBV7-2 with TRBJ1-1, with 11 bases fitting TRBD1. From germline, CDR1 is SGHTA and CDR2 FQGNSA. There are 14 residues in the CDR3. Trimming cost V 5 bases and J 11 bases; bases outside gene matches: 10. CDR3 nucleotides: TGTGCCAGCAGCCCAACACGGACAGGGGGCATCGCTTTCTTT. This sequence encodes CASSPTRTGGIAFF.

This clonotype was observed once. This sequence joins TRBV7-3 and TRBJ2-2, with 10 positions matching TRBD2. The germline CDR1 and CDR2 sequences are SGHTA and FQGTGA. The CDR3 loop spans 16 amino acids. After removal of 5 bases from V and 6 bases from J, the junction contained 9 bases not matched to a gene. CDR3 region: CASSRGGSGGPGELFF. The CDR3 nucleotides are TGTGCCAGCAGCCGAGGTGGTAGCGGGGGGCCCGGGGAGCTGTTTTTT.

The chain's CDR3 is CASRYSGRFYTEAFF. The CDR3 nucleotides are TGTGCCAGTAGATATTCAGGCAGATTTTACACTGAAGCTTTCTTT. The chain joins TRBV19 to TRBJ1-1; D ambiguous. Per germline, CDR1 LNHDA and CDR2 SQIVND (reference sequence). The V gene lost 6 bases and the J gene lost 3 bases, with 17 bases spanning the gap. The length of the CDR3 is 15 residues.

The gene calls are TRBV5-1 and TRBJ1-6; D unclear. Trimming removed 0 bases from V and 7 bases from J, with 11 bases in between. The germline V gene encodes CDR1 SGHRS and CDR2 YFSETQ. The length of the CDR3 is 15 residues. This CDR3 reads CASSLVSPENSPLHF. The CDR3 bases are TGCGCCAGCAGCTTGGTAAGCCCCGAAAATTCACCCCTCCACTTT.

Of note for this clonotype: At one end, the junction sequence differs from germline, possibly due to a read error. This chain uses TRBV5-1 with TRBJ2-7; D possibly matches TRBD1 or TRBD2 (5 bases each). CDR3 size: 16 residues. The germline V gene encodes CDR1 SGHRS and CDR2 YFSETQ. The CDR3 is CASSHGDPRDGYGQYF. In DNA form, the CDR3 reads TGCGCCAGCAGCCATGGGGACCCACGAGACGGGTACGGGCAGTACTTC. The full variable domain, with the rest looked up from reference TRBV5-1 and TRBJ2-7, is KAGVTQTPRYLIKTRGQQVTLSCSPISGHRSVSWYQQTPGQGLQFLFEYFSETQRNKGNFPGRFSGRQFSNSRSEMNVSTLELGDSALYLCASSHGDPRDGYGQYFGPGTRLTVT.

This chain's CDR3 is CASSVRQDSMNTEAFF. CDR3 nucleotides: TGTGCCAGCAGCGTCCGGCAGGATTCCATGAACACTGAAGCTTTCTTT. The chain employs TRBV9 and TRBJ1-1; no firm D call. The CDR3 runs to 16 residues. Germline lookup yields CDR1 SGDLS and CDR2 YYNGEE. V was trimmed by 2 bases and J by 0 bases, leaving 14 bases between them.

This clonotype was detected a few times. This chain links TRBV4-3 with TRBJ1-5; perhaps TRBD1 as D (6 bases). CDR1 is LGHNA, CDR2 YSLEER, per germline. The germline V and J ends were trimmed by 0 bases and 5 bases, with 11 bases remaining between them. This CDR3 contains 15 residues. CDR3 in amino acids: CASSQDLTGHQPQHF. CDR3 DNA: TGCGCCAGCAGCCAAGATTTGACAGGCCATCAGCCCCAGCATTTT.

The chain carries TRBV28 and TRBJ2-7; 11 positions agree with TRBD1. Trimming at V came to 6 bases and at J to 6 bases, leaving 10 bases not matched to a gene. CDR3 size: 15 residues. Germline lookup yields CDR1 MDHEN and CDR2 SYDVKM. The CDR3 sequence: CASRTGTGGTSEQYV. The CDR3 nucleotides read TGTGCCAGCAGAACCGGGACAGGGGGAACGAGCGAGCAGTACGTC.

V is TRBV4-2 and J is TRBJ2-3, with D perhaps TRBD2 (7 bases). V was pared by 2 bases and J by 2 bases, with 14 bases between. Germline V gene lookup returns CDR1 LGHNA and CDR2 YNFKEQ. There are 16 residues in the CDR3. The DNA for the CDR3 is TGTGCCAGCAGCCAATCTGTGGGGGGGGCCACAGATACGCAGTATTTT. Protein sequence: CASSQSVGGATDTQYF.

The chain links TRBV9 to TRBJ1-6, with D maybe TRBD1 (5 bases). The germline gives CDR1 SGDLS, CDR2 YYNGEE. With 4 bases removed from V and 5 bases from J, the gap between germline ends came to 10 bases. This CDR3 comprises 14 residues. CDR3 nucleotide sequence: TGTGCCAGCAGCACCGGGGGGGATAATTCACCCCTCCACTTT. This codes for CASSTGGDNSPLHF.

This chain links TRBV6-5 with TRBJ2-7; the D gene is possibly TRBD1 (6 bases). Trimming pared 6 bases from V and 6 bases from J, leaving 12 bases between. The CDR3 length is 12 residues. Germline-derived CDR1 and CDR2 are MNHEY and SVGAGI. CDR3 coding DNA: TGTGCCAGCAGACATACAGGGACCGAGCAGTACGTC. Amino acids: CASRHTGTEQYV.

V gene TRBV5-1 combines with J gene TRBJ2-1; 7 bases are shared with TRBD1. This CDR3 has 13 residues. The germline V gene has CDR1 SGHRS and CDR2 YFSETQ. V shed 7 bases, J shed 5 bases, and the junction held 6 bases outside the gene matches. In nucleotides, the CDR3 is TGCGCCAGCGCTTTCGGGACAGACAATGAGCAGTTCTTC. It is translated as CASAFGTDNEQFF.

V usage is TRBV6-5 and J usage is TRBJ2-7; TRBD2 matches 9 bases. Trimming removed 6 bases from V and 2 bases from J; junction bases left unmatched: 8. The CDR3 loop spans 15 amino acids. Germline lookup yields CDR1 MNHEY and CDR2 SVGAGI. For the CDR3, the DNA is TGTGCCAGCAGCACCAGCGGGGGGCCCCCCTACGAGCAGTACGTC. Amino acids: CASSTSGGPPYEQYV.

The rearrangement uses TRBV7-9 and TRBJ2-1; a weak D match, TRBD1 (7 bases). The CDR3 has 16 residues. Germline V gene data show CDR1 as SEHNR and CDR2 as FQNEAQ (reference sequence). The V gene lost 5 bases and the J gene lost 1 base, with 15 bases spanning the gap. CDR3 sequence reads: CASSAAAGQSYNEQFF. Here the CDR3 DNA reads TGTGCCAGCAGCGCCGCCGCGGGACAGTCCTACAATGAGCAGTTCTTC.

The genes are TRBV20-1 and TRBJ1-1, with D perhaps matching TRBD1 (5 bases). The CDR3 extends over 15 amino acids. V was trimmed by 5 bases and J by 3 bases, leaving 19 bases between them. Germline CDR1 is DFQATT and CDR2 is SNEGSKA (reference sequence). This CDR3 reads CSARTADKGYTEAFF. The CDR3, as DNA: TGCAGTGCTCGAACAGCCGATAAGGGGTACACTGAAGCTTTCTTT.

The chain joins TRBV20-1 to TRBJ2-1; no definite D call. V was clipped by 2 bases and J by 10 bases, with 12 bases between them. The CDR3 length is 12 residues. Germline V gene data show CDR1 as DFQATT and CDR2 as SNEGSKA (reference sequence). The CDR3 sequence is CSARTTPYEQFF. CDR3 coding DNA: TGCAGTGCTAGAACCACTCCCTACGAGCAGTTCTTC.

The chain joins TRBV11-2 to TRBJ1-1; D is unclear. CDR3 size: 14 residues. Germline V gene data show CDR1 as SGHAT and CDR2 as FQNNGV. V shed 1 base and J shed 8 bases, with 14 bases lying between them. Here the CDR3 DNA reads TGTGCCAGCAGCTTAGTGGAGGGTTGGAAGGAAGCTTTCTTT. Amino acid sequence: CASSLVEGWKEAFF.

The chain couples TRBV5-4 to TRBJ1-1; 9 bases fit TRBD1. CDR1 SGHNT and CDR2 YYREEE come from the germline V gene (reference sequence). Germline trimming cut 6 bases from V and 0 bases from J; bases unmatched to any gene: 18. The CDR3 has 19 residues. CDR3 in DNA: TGTGCCAGCAACCCAAATACCCCGGGACAGGGATTCATGAACACTGAAGCTTTCTTT. Translation gives CASNPNTPGQGFMNTEAFF.

This chain uses TRBV21-1 with TRBJ2-4. TRBV21-1 is deemed a pseudogene. The CDR3 spans 12 residues. The CDR3, as DNA: TGTGCCAGCATTAGAGCCAAAAACATTCAGTACTTC. Translated, it gives CASIRAKNIQYF.

The rearrangement links TRBV6-2 or TRBV6-3 to TRBJ1-2; D may be TRBD1 (6 bases). With 8 bases removed from V and 3 bases from J, the gap between germline ends came to 10 bases. The CDR3 runs to 12 residues. The germline CDR1 and CDR2 sequences are MNHEY and SVGEGT. CDR3 coding DNA: TGTGCCAGCGCAGGGGTTGACTATGGCTACACCTTC. Encoded protein: CASAGVDYGYTF.

This chain joins TRBV6-5 and TRBJ1-4; unclear D gene. V shed 0 bases and J shed 0 bases, with 11 bases lying between them. The germline gives CDR1 MNHEY, CDR2 SVGAGI. The CDR3 is 17 residues long. CDR3 coding DNA: TGTGCCAGCAGTTACTCGGAGTACACTTCAACTAATGAAAAACTGTTTTTT. It codes for CASSYSEYTSTNEKLFF.

This clonotype was seen a handful of times. J is TRBJ1-1 and V is TRBV3-1; no clear D gene. Germline CDR1 LGHDT, CDR2 YNNKEL (reference sequence). The CDR3 length is 14 residues. Trimming removed 0 bases at V and 11 bases at J, with 16 bases between. In DNA form, the CDR3 reads TGTGCCAGCAGCCAAGAATTAAGCCAGAGGGAGGCTTTCTTT. Protein: CASSQELSQREAFF.

The gene calls are TRBV20-1 and TRBJ1-1; D not certain. The germline gives CDR1 DFQATT, CDR2 SNEGSKA (reference sequence). The CDR3 spans 11 residues. This CDR3 reads CRQQFNTEAFF. The CDR3 DNA sequence: TGCAGGCAACAGTTCAACACTGAAGCTTTCTTT.

This rearrangement joins TRBV5-1 to TRBJ2-2; no reliable D call. The CDR3 spans 16 residues. V lost 1 base and J 1 base, leaving 11 bases between the germline ends. Germline values: CDR1 SGHRS, CDR2 YFSETQ. CDR3 sequence (DNA): TGCGCCAGCAGCTTGACTTCAGCGATGAACACCGGGGAGCTGTTTTTT. This gives the protein CASSLTSAMNTGELFF. The full variable domain, rest sourced from reference TRBV5-1 and TRBJ2-2, is KAGVTQTPRYLIKTRGQQVTLSCSPISGHRSVSWYQQTPGQGLQFLFEYFSETQRNKGNFPGRFSGRQFSNSRSEMNVSTLELGDSALYLCASSLTSAMNTGELFFGEGSRLTVL.

In its sample, this clonotype was seen many times. The V and J genes are TRBV7-2 and TRBJ2-1; D ambiguous. Per the germline V gene, CDR1 is SGHTA and CDR2 is FQGNSA. V lost 1 base, J lost 5 bases, and 6 bases lay in between. The CDR3 has 13 residues. The CDR3 loop reads CASSLVENNEQFF. The CDR3 region has the DNA TGTGCCAGCAGCTTAGTGGAGAACAATGAGCAGTTCTTC.

This chain links TRBV12-3 or TRBV12-4 with TRBJ2-7, with 7 bases fitting TRBD2. The CDR3 loop spans 14 amino acids. The ends lost 5 bases at V and 6 bases at J; junction bases unmatched: 10. Written as DNA, the CDR3 is TGTGCCAGCAGTCCGGGGGGTGGAAGGCGCGAGCAGTACGTC. It yields the protein CASSPGGGRREQYV.